Presented here are 24 T cell receptor beta chains from one specimen sequenced in a study of T cell clonality in common variable immunodeficiency (dated by TCRdb to the mid-2010s). General study outcomes and caveats: CVID TCRbeta sequences reportedly showed fewer deletions and N-nucleotide insertions and lacked highly modified clones with 13 or more V deletions.

No antigen has been identified for these receptors. Preparation of the library involved the immunoSEQ multiplex PCR assay. TCRdb stores this immuneACCESS table with in-frame sequences only. Part of the clones is absent; in the studies checked, under half of the shortfall reflects unresolved V genes, and no reason is known for the rest. The sample comprises 25,000 to 30,000 clones, and every one was counted more than once. Of the sample, around 3.3% is held by the ten largest clones. The sequencing input was peripheral blood mononuclear cells. The receptors here all came from a human donor with common variable immunodeficiency.

This clone was recorded at least ten times. The read is 3 residues too short to cover the CDR3 end, so that end is filled in from the germline J gene. V gene TRBV7-9 combines with J gene TRBJ2-3; possible D gene TRBD1, 6 bases. CDR1 SEHNR and CDR2 FQNEAQ come from the germline V gene (reference sequence). The CDR3 consists of 15 residues. V lost 1 base and J lost 2, with 10 bases in between. The CDR3 DNA, read in part, is TGTGCCAGCAGCTTAGTTGGGGGCCCCACAGATACG. As protein: CASSLVGGPTDT. Given in full, the CDR3 is CASSLVGGPTDTQYF.

This clone showed up many times. The read gets to within 3 residues of the CDR3 end, and the germline J gene fills in the rest. This sequence joins TRBV28 and TRBJ2-1; D unresolved. This CDR3 is 13 amino acids long. Germline V CDR1 and CDR2: MDHEN, SYDVKM. Trimming stripped 6 bases from V and 6 bases from J, with 12 bases between. CDR3 DNA, as far as it was read: TGTGCCAGCAGGGTTAGCTGGTCCAATGAG. This sequence encodes CASRVSWSNE. The full CDR3 is CASRVSWSNEQFF.

This clone was observed many times. The read falls 3 residues short of the CDR3 end, and the missing part is taken from the germline J gene. This chain connects TRBV7-8 to TRBJ2-3; D perhaps matches TRBD2 (5 bases). This CDR3 comprises 17 residues. Germline V gives CDR1 SGHVS, CDR2 FQNEAQ. V lost 1 base to trimming and J lost 2 bases, with 16 bases between them. The sequenced part of the CDR3 DNA is TGTGCCAGCAGCTTAGTTAGGGCCCGAGGGCTCACAGATACG. This codes for CASSLVRARGLTDT. The full-length CDR3 reads as CASSLVRARGLTDTQYF.

Regarding this clone: The read falls 3 residues short of the CDR3 end, and the missing part is taken from the germline J gene. The gene calls are TRBV7-9 and TRBJ1-1; 7 nucleotides line up with TRBD1. The CDR3 loop spans 12 amino acids. Germline-derived CDR1 and CDR2 are SEHNR and FQNEAQ (reference sequence). CDR3 DNA, as far as it was read: TGTGCCAGCAGCTTAGCGACAGGGGAA. This translates into CASSLATGE. The CDR3 in full is CASSLATGEAFF.

This clone was seen ten or more times. The read is 3 residues too short to cover the CDR3 end, so that end is filled in from the germline J gene. The chain carries TRBV29-1 and TRBJ1-1, with TRBD1 matching over 8 bases. The CDR3 has 14 residues. Germline values: CDR1 SQVTM, CDR2 ANQGSEA. With V trimmed by 4 bases and J by 0 bases, 4 bases remained unmatched. The CDR3 sequence is CSVALTGVNTEAFF. The sequenced part of the CDR3 DNA is TGCAGCGTTGCGTTGACAGGGGTGAACACTGAA.

About this clone itself: From the germline J gene comes the end of the CDR3, since the read stops 3 residues before it. This same CDR3 is encoded by further DNA sequences in the sample. V gene TRBV20-1 combines with J gene TRBJ2-7, with D perhaps matching TRBD2 (5 bases). Between the trimmed V and J ends, which lost 4 bases and 6 bases, there was a span of 10 bases. The CDR3 is 11 amino acids. CDR1 is DFQATT, CDR2 SNEGSKA, per germline (reference sequence). The CDR3: CSATIASEQYF. Incomplete CDR3 DNA: TGCAGTGCTACCATAGCGTCCGAG.

This clone was seen many times. The read falls 3 residues short of the CDR3 end, and the missing part is taken from the germline J gene. This sequence joins TRBV10-3 and TRBJ1-4; tentative D call: TRBD1 (5 bases). This CDR3 has 14 amino acids. Germline V gene sequence: CDR1 ENHRY, CDR2 SYGVKD. The V and J ends lost 0 bases and 8 bases respectively, with 10 bases between them. Incomplete CDR3 DNA: TGTGCCATCAGTGAGTCTTGGGAGGGGGAAAAA. Protein sequence: CAISESWEGEK. The CDR3 reads in full as CAISESWEGEKLFF.

This clone rates as medium-sized (0.01 to 0.1%). The CDR3 end lies 3 residues beyond the end of the read and is filled in from the germline J gene. V gene TRBV7-9 combines with J gene TRBJ2-3, with a possible D match to TRBD1 (5 bases). Trimming took off 5 bases at V and 0 bases at J, with 9 bases between the two ends. Germline loops: CDR1 SEHNR, CDR2 FQNEAQ (reference sequence). The CDR3 extends over 14 amino acids. CDR3: CASSPTASTDTQYF. The DNA read from the CDR3 is TGTGCCAGCAGCCCGACAGCTAGCACAGATACG.

This clone was detected ten times or more. The read terminates 3 residues before the CDR3 end, so the remaining end is supplied by the germline J gene. This rearrangement joins TRBV5-6 to TRBJ1-1; D unclear. Germline-derived CDR1 and CDR2 are SGHDT and YYEEEE. This CDR3 region has 14 residues. Trimming shortened V by 2 bases and J by 0 bases, and 8 bases separated the two germline ends. CDR3 DNA (partial): TGTGCCAGCAGCTTAGGGCTTTTGAACACTGAA. Protein sequence: CASSLGLLNTE. The CDR3 as a whole reads CASSLGLLNTEAFF.

This clone has at least ten counts. The read terminates 3 residues ahead of where the CDR3 ends, so the germline J gene completes it. The V gene is TRBV6-1, the J gene TRBJ2-5; the D gene is possibly TRBD2 (5 bases). Germline loops: CDR1 MNHNS, CDR2 SASEGT. The CDR3 consists of 14 residues. V lost 0 bases to trimming and J lost 2 bases, with 7 bases between them. CDR3 DNA (partial): TGTGCCAGCAGTGAAGCGAGACTACAAGAGACC. This sequence encodes CASSEARLQET. The entire CDR3 protein is CASSEARLQETQYF.

Comments on this clone: The read gets to within 3 residues of the CDR3 end, and the germline J gene fills in the rest. This sequence joins TRBV20-1 and TRBJ2-7; 9 bases agree with TRBD1. Per germline, CDR1 DFQATT and CDR2 SNEGSKA (reference sequence). The CDR3 is 15 amino acids. The V gene end was trimmed by 4 bases and the J gene end by 6 bases; junction bases not matched to a gene: 13. The CDR3 region is CSATKPGTGFGEQYF. CDR3 bases read: TGCAGTGCTACCAAGCCGGGGACAGGGTTCGGCGAG.

This clone has at least ten counts. The CDR3 bases that were read are TGCGCCAGCGTAGCGGGAGACCAAGAGACC. Amino acids: CASVAGDQET. The whole CDR3 sequence is CASVAGDQETQYF. This chain connects TRBV5-1 to TRBJ2-5; 9 bases fit TRBD2. Read data end 3 residues before the CDR3 end; the end is taken from the germline J gene. CDR3 size: 13 residues. With 7 bases clipped from V and 0 bases from J, the junction kept 1 base outside the gene matches. Germline CDR1 and CDR2: SGHRS and YFSETQ.

This clone was counted only a few times. The CDR3 end falls 3 residues outside the read, so it is completed with the germline J gene. This chain links TRBV2 with TRBJ2-5, with 10 nucleotides matching TRBD1. V was clipped by 11 bases and J by 3 bases; unmatched bases: 3. The CDR3 consists of 12 residues. Germline loops: CDR1 SNHLY, CDR2 FYNNEI. The part of the CDR3 DNA that was read is TGTGCCGGGGGGACAGGGGAAGAGACC. Its translation: CAGGTGEET. The entire CDR3 reads CAGGTGEETQYF.

This clone came up many times. The read terminates 3 residues before the CDR3 end, so the remaining end is supplied by the germline J gene. The chain couples TRBV12-3 or TRBV12-4 to TRBJ2-3, with D possibly being TRBD1 (6 bases). Between the trimmed V and J ends, which lost 6 bases and 2 bases, there was a span of 9 bases. The CDR3 loop spans 13 amino acids. Partial CDR3 DNA: TGTGCCAGCAGCCAGGGACACACAGATACG. Protein sequence: CASSQGHTDT. The complete CDR3 reads CASSQGHTDTQYF.

On this clone: The read halts 3 residues ahead of the CDR3 end, with the missing end drawn from the germline J gene. The chain couples TRBV23-1 to TRBJ1-5; TRBD1 agrees at 7 bases. TRBV23-1 is an ORF for which the function is uncertain. This CDR3 contains 19 residues. The trim removed 0 bases at V and 0 bases at J, leaving 11 bases unmatched. CDR3: CASSQSEEGARYSNQPQHF. Incomplete CDR3 DNA: TGCGCCAGCAGTCAATCGGAGGAGGGGGCGAGATATAGCAATCAGCCC.

To note about this clone: Read data end 3 residues before the CDR3 end; the end is taken from the germline J gene. Within the sample, other DNA sequences also encode this same CDR3. The chain uses TRBV7-2 and TRBJ2-7; the D gene is possibly TRBD2 (5 bases). Germline CDR1 and CDR2: SGHTA and FQGNSA. V was shortened by 4 bases and J by 2 bases, with 12 bases between the two germline ends. This CDR3 region has 14 residues. The sequenced part of the CDR3 DNA is TGTGCCAGCAGCTCGCGGACTGGCGCCTACGAG. This sequence encodes CASSSRTGAYE. The whole CDR3 sequence reads CASSSRTGAYEQYF.

Only a few counts were recorded for this clone. Coverage ceases 3 residues before the CDR3 finishes, and the germline J gene fills in the end. The chain recombines TRBV20-1 with TRBJ2-5; no reliable D call. The CDR3 runs to 12 residues. Germline V gene sequence: CDR1 DFQATT, CDR2 SNEGSKA (reference sequence). Trimming removed 3 bases from V and 5 bases from J, with 10 bases in between. The CDR3 is CSASTPSETQYF. The DNA read from the CDR3 is TGCAGTGCTAGCACTCCTTCCGAGACC.

This clone was detected many times. With the read ending 3 residues before the CDR3 end, the germline J gene is used to fill in that end. The V and J genes are TRBV20-1 and TRBJ1-5; D perhaps matches TRBD1 (5 bases). The V end lost 6 bases, the J end lost 3 bases, and 12 bases lay between the germline ends. Germline loops: CDR1 DFQATT, CDR2 SNEGSKA (reference sequence). The CDR3 runs 13 residues. The chain's CDR3 is CSAPDSLNQPQHF. The CDR3 DNA, read in part, is TGCAGTGCCCCAGACAGTCTCAATCAGCCC.

This clone has more than one count but fewer than ten. Sequencing ends 3 residues short of the CDR3 end; the germline J gene provides the rest. The genes are TRBV30 and TRBJ2-1; 9 nucleotides agree with TRBD2. Looked up from germline, CDR1 is GTSNPN and CDR2 is SVGIG (reference sequence). Trimming removed 0 bases from V and 0 bases from J; junction bases left unmatched: 3. The CDR3 consists of 16 residues. CDR3 DNA (partial): TGTGCCTGGAGTGTCCTAGCGGGATCCTCCTACAATGAG. This sequence encodes CAWSVLAGSSYNE. The entire CDR3 protein is CAWSVLAGSSYNEQFF. Together with reference TRBV30 and TRBJ2-1, the CDR3 gives the full variable domain: SQTIHQWPATLVQPVGSPLSLECTVEGTSNPNLYWYRQAAGRGLQLLFYSVGIGQISSEVPQNLSASRPQDRQFILSSKKLLLSDSGFYLCAWSVLAGSSYNEQFFGPGTRLTVL.

This clone was detected many times. Read data end 3 residues before the CDR3 end; the end is taken from the germline J gene. The chain combines TRBV2 with TRBJ2-7; 9 positions match TRBD2. V trimming: 6 bases; J trimming: 2 bases; junction bases outside the gene matches: 11. The CDR3 has 16 amino acids. Germline CDR1 SNHLY, CDR2 FYNNEI. This CDR3 is CASRPSGTSFTYEQYF. The covered CDR3 bases are TGTGCCAGCAGGCCTTCCGGGACTAGCTTTACCTACGAG.

This clone was observed a handful of times. The read finishes 3 residues shy of the CDR3 end, and the germline J gene is used to complete it. The J gene is TRBJ2-3, the V gene TRBV30; perhaps TRBD2 as D (5 bases). Trimming took 3 bases from V and 1 from J, leaving 11 bases between them. The CDR3 is made up of 14 amino acids. Germline-derived CDR1 and CDR2 are GTSNPN and SVGIG (reference sequence). Here the CDR3 reads CAWRVGRGTDTQYF. The part of the CDR3 DNA that was read is TGTGCCTGGAGAGTAGGGCGGGGCACAGATACG. Complete variable domain (other parts from reference TRBV30 and TRBJ2-3): SQTIHQWPATLVQPVGSPLSLECTVEGTSNPNLYWYRQAAGRGLQLLFYSVGIGQISSEVPQNLSASRPQDRQFILSSKKLLLSDSGFYLCAWRVGRGTDTQYFGPGTRLTVL.

This clone came up many times. The read terminates 3 residues before the CDR3 end, so the remaining end is supplied by the germline J gene. The chain uses TRBV20-1 and TRBJ2-3; the match to TRBD2 covers 10 bases. The CDR3 runs 14 residues. The germline V gene has CDR1 DFQATT and CDR2 SNEGSKA (reference sequence). V lost 6 bases to trimming and J lost 2 bases; unmatched junction nucleotides: 5. The CDR3 bases that were read are TGCAGTGCCGTTACTAGCGGGAACACAGATACG. Protein: CSAVTSGNTDT. The complete CDR3 protein is CSAVTSGNTDTQYF.

Many counts were recorded for this clone. The CDR3 end is not reached by the read, which stops 3 residues before it; the germline J gene fills it in. The V call is TRBV2, the J call TRBJ2-1; 8 positions match TRBD2. V trimming: 7 bases; J trimming: 2 bases; junction bases outside the gene matches: 4. The CDR3 sequence is 14 residues long. Germline CDR1 is SNHLY and CDR2 is FYNNEI. Partial CDR3 DNA: TGTGCCAGCACAGGGCGGGGGGCCTACAATGAG. It codes for CASTGRGAYNE. The whole CDR3 region reads CASTGRGAYNEQFF.

This clone showed up just a few times. The CDR3 extends 3 residues past the end of the read, so its final part is completed from the germline J gene. The V gene is TRBV19, the J gene TRBJ1-5, with D maybe TRBD1 (5 bases). The CDR3 consists of 15 residues. V lost 8 bases to trimming and J lost 4 bases, with 18 bases between them. CDR1 and CDR2 from the germline V gene are LNHDA and SQIVND (reference sequence). The CDR3 reads CASGLLGVSNQPQHF. CDR3 DNA, as far as it was read: TGTGCCAGTGGTCTGTTAGGGGTGTCTAATCAGCCC.